This section outlines one TCR beta chain sequence together with its context. What it binds is not known. This table comes from immunoSEQ multiplex PCR, and its TCRdb copy is limited to in-frame clones, with some not included. This sample has about 330,000 clones, with roughly nine tenths found just once. The record originates from a study of cytomegalovirus exposure and HLA in healthy donors. It was the approximately 120-subject validation cohort, separate from the approximately 620-subject first cohort, to which the donors belonged. Points from the study as a whole: Some TCR beta chains (roughly 150 of them) were listed as cytomegalovirus-associated. Reports showed the classifier diagnosing cytomegalovirus status with high specificity and sensitivity.

The length of the CDR3 is 13 residues. V was clipped by 10 bases and J by 2 bases, with 15 bases between them. Germline CDR1 MNHEY, CDR2 SVGAGI. Sequencing input: PBMCs. This receptor was obtained from a woman under 40 in good health and CMV-seropositive. The V gene is TRBV6-5, the J gene TRBJ2-7, with D perhaps TRBD2 (5 bases). The DNA for the CDR3 is TGTGCCACCCGCGAGAGAGCGGCCTACGAGCAGTACTTC. Protein sequence: CATRERAAYEQYF.